One and the same sample provided the 13 T cell receptor beta chains below, sequenced in a study of lymphopenia after photon versus proton radiotherapy. Here immunoSEQ multiplex PCR was the method, and the copy in TCRdb shows in-frame clones only, minus some. The top ten hold roughly a quarter of the sample, which has roughly 26,000 clones, roughly 80% seen once. The sample consisted of peripheral blood, taken from a patient treated with photon-based radiotherapy. These receptors were obtained from a man in his forties with gastric cancer.

The chain is built from TRBV28 and TRBJ1-6, with a weak D call TRBD1 (6 bases). Germline loops: CDR1 MDHEN, CDR2 SYDVKM. This CDR3 is built from 15 residues. V was shortened by 2 bases and J by 7 bases, with 12 bases between the two germline ends. DNA of the CDR3: TGTGCCAGCAGTTTAACGGGGGGCGAAAATTCACCCCTCCACTTT. Its protein is CASSLTGGENSPLHF. Full variable domain (outside the CDR3, taken from reference TRBV28 and TRBJ1-6): DVKVTQSSRYLVKRTGEKVFLECVQDMDHENMFWYRQDPGLGLRLIYFSYDVKMKEKGDIPEGYSVSREKKERFSLILESASTNQTSMYLCASSLTGGENSPLHFGNGTRLTVT.

The rearrangement links TRBV19 to TRBJ2-3; 9 bases fit TRBD2. Per germline, CDR1 LNHDA and CDR2 SQIVND (reference sequence). The CDR3 runs to 15 residues. The V segment lost 5 bases and the J segment 3 bases; nucleotides outside the gene matches: 6. As DNA, the CDR3 is TGTGCCAGTAGTCTTTCTAGCGGGGTTACAGATACGCAGTATTTT. Translated: CASSLSSGVTDTQYF.

This chain joins TRBV7-3 and TRBJ2-3; 10 positions agree with TRBD2. The germline CDR1 and CDR2 sequences are SGHTA and FQGTGA. The CDR3 has 17 amino acids. V was clipped by 1 base and J by 6 bases; unmatched bases: 10. The CDR3 sequence is CASSLRGLAGGLDTQYF. For the CDR3, the DNA is TGTGCCAGCAGCTTAAGAGGATTAGCGGGGGGCCTGGATACGCAGTATTTT.

A word on this clone: Other DNA sequences in the same sample also yield this CDR3. This chain uses TRBV18 with TRBJ2-7; D gene ambiguous. CDR3 length equals 12 residues. V lost 3 bases and J 4 bases, leaving 7 bases between the germline ends. Germline CDR1 KGHSH, CDR2 LQKENI. CDR3 DNA sequence: TGTGCCAGCTCACCTCGCGGTTACGAGCAGTACTTC. Its translation is CASSPRGYEQYF.

This clone was recorded once. V gene TRBV10-3 combines with J gene TRBJ2-5; no clear D. This CDR3 has 13 residues. Germline lookup yields CDR1 ENHRY and CDR2 SYGVKD. The germline V and J ends were trimmed by 2 bases and 0 bases, with 4 bases remaining between them. As DNA, the CDR3 is TGTGCCATCAGTGAGGGGAACCAAGAGACCCAGTACTTC. Its translation: CAISEGNQETQYF.

The chain carries TRBV29-1 and TRBJ1-1, with D perhaps TRBD1 (5 bases). V lost 1 base and J 7 bases, leaving 16 bases between the germline ends. The CDR3 extends over 14 amino acids. Germline V gene data show CDR1 as SQVTM and CDR2 as ANQGSEA. The CDR3 nucleotides are TGCAGCGTTGAAGGCTCTTCCAGGGCCGGTGAAGCTTTCTTT. Protein sequence: CSVEGSSRAGEAFF.

DNA for the CDR3: TGTGCCAGCTCACTTGGGACAGGAGAGACCCAGTACTTC. Protein sequence: CASSLGTGETQYF. The chain uses TRBV18 and TRBJ2-5; the match to TRBD1 covers 8 bases. The CDR3 runs to 13 residues. The J segment lost 4 bases and the V segment lost 4 bases, leaving 2 bases of the junction unmatched. Germline CDR1 KGHSH, CDR2 LQKENI.

This clone showed up just a few times. The chain couples TRBV27 to TRBJ2-7; TRBD2 matches at 8 bases. The V gene's germline CDR1 is MNHEY and CDR2 SMNVEV (reference sequence). The V gene end was trimmed by 4 bases and the J gene end by 0 bases; junction bases not matched to a gene: 8. The CDR3 has 16 amino acids. Here the CDR3 reads CASSSGLADSSYEQYF. Here the CDR3 DNA reads TGTGCCAGCAGTTCTGGACTAGCAGACAGCTCCTACGAGCAGTACTTC.

The chain has TRBV5-1 and TRBJ1-1; 9 positions agree with TRBD1. The V segment lost 4 bases and the J segment 5 bases; nucleotides outside the gene matches: 3. The CDR3 has 13 amino acids. From germline, CDR1 is SGHRS and CDR2 YFSETQ. The chain's CDR3 is CASSGTGLTEAFF. The DNA for the CDR3 is TGCGCCAGCAGCGGGACAGGGTTGACTGAAGCTTTCTTT.

V is TRBV7-2 and J is TRBJ1-2, with no clear D. CDR1 is SGHTA, CDR2 FQGNSA, per germline. CDR3 length: 15 amino acids. The germline V and J ends were trimmed by 1 base and 3 bases, with 12 bases remaining between them. The CDR3 DNA reads TGTGCCAGCAGCTTAGGAAGCTCCTTGGACTATGGCTACACCTTC. It translates to CASSLGSSLDYGYTF.

The chain has TRBV15 and TRBJ2-7, with D uncertain. CDR1 and CDR2 from the germline V gene are LNHNV and YYDKDF (reference sequence). The CDR3 spans 14 residues. Deletions cut 1 base from V and 2 bases from J, with 9 bases between. The CDR3 protein is CATSRGADTYEQYF. CDR3 DNA: TGTGCCACCAGCAGAGGGGCAGACACCTACGAGCAGTACTTC.

This chain connects TRBV27 to TRBJ2-1; 8 nucleotides align to TRBD1. V was clipped by 5 bases and J by 5 bases; unmatched bases: 5. This CDR3 region has 14 residues. CDR1 is MNHEY, CDR2 SMNVEV, per germline (reference sequence). CDR3: CASSAWTGHNEQFF. The CDR3 region has the DNA TGTGCCAGCAGTGCATGGACAGGGCACAATGAGCAGTTCTTC.

The CDR3 DNA follows: TGTGCCAGCAGTGACCCCGGCCAATCTGATACGCAGTATTTT. Protein sequence: CASSDPGQSDTQYF. The chain employs TRBV6-1 and TRBJ2-3; the D is unclear. The germline V and J ends were trimmed by 3 bases and 6 bases, with 13 bases remaining between them. The CDR3 covers 14 residues. CDR1 is MNHNS, CDR2 SASEGT, per germline.